These 25 T cell receptor beta chains originate from one sample sequenced in a study of human T cells and chemical hapten exposure. TCRdb re-derived calls from the RACE reads in MiXCR, one entry per CDR3 protein. The sample holds roughly 380,000 distinct CDR3 sequences, less than 6.5% seen once. As for time point: pre-sensitization, week 0. Treatment meaning: therapeutic diphenylcyclopropenone sensitization with weekly scalp DPC. The sequenced sample was whole blood, obtained in connection with sensitization to the hapten diphenylcyclopropenone (DPC). The origin of the receptors is a woman in her forties or fifties with alopecia areata. Some clones in this sample may be carry-over from other donors' samples.

The chain is built from TRBV12-3 or TRBV12-4 and TRBJ1-3, with a weak D call TRBD1 (6 bases). This CDR3 contains 18 residues. With 4 bases removed from V and 4 bases from J, the gap between germline ends came to 23 bases. The CDR3 is CASSSLVYPQGPGNTIYF. The CDR3 DNA follows: TGTGCCAGCAGTTCGCTTGTCTATCCTCAGGGGCCAGGAAACACCATATATTTT.

Note on this clonotype: A single base separates this from a much larger clone, so it may be a read error. V usage is TRBV7-8 and J usage is TRBJ1-4, with 10 bases identical to TRBD1. Germline V lookup: CDR1 SGHVS, CDR2 FQNEAQ. The CDR3 length is 15 residues. The CDR3 spells CASSSRDRGRENLFF. The DNA of the CDR3 is TGTGCCAGCAGTTCACGGGACAGGGGAAGAGAAAATCTGTTTTTT. The full variable domain, completed using reference TRBV7-8 and TRBJ1-4, is GAGVSQSPRYKVAKRGQDVALRCDPISGHVSLFWYQQALGQGPEFLTYFQNEAQLDKSGLPSDRFFAERPEGSVSTLKIQRTQQEDSAVYLCASSSRDRGRENLFFGSGTQLSVL.

This clonotype has at least ten counts. This chain joins TRBV4-3 and TRBJ2-7, with 12 bases identical to TRBD1. CDR1 and CDR2 (germline): LGHNA, YSLEER. The J segment lost 5 bases and the V segment lost 4 bases, leaving 3 bases of the junction unmatched. The CDR3 contains 14 residues. The CDR3 coding sequence is TGCGCCAGCAGCCCGGGACAGGGGGCTGACGAGCAGTACTTC. It specifies CASSPGQGADEQYF.

This clonotype was counted at least ten times. The J gene is TRBJ2-2, the V gene TRBV20-1, with 11 bases aligning to TRBD1. Germline-derived CDR1 and CDR2 are DFQATT and SNEGSKA (reference sequence). V lost 2 bases, J lost 4 bases, and 9 bases stayed unmatched. This CDR3 spans 17 amino acids. The CDR3 nucleotides read TGCAGTGCTAGATCCAAGACCGGGACAGGGGGCACCGGGGAGCTGTTTTTT. Protein: CSARSKTGTGGTGELFF.

This clonotype was observed at least ten times. This chain connects TRBV20-1 to TRBJ2-7; D uncertain. This CDR3 has 14 amino acids. Germline CDR1 and CDR2: DFQATT and SNEGSKA (reference sequence). Trimming left V 1 base short and J 1 base short, with 11 bases between. In DNA, the CDR3 is TGCAGTGCTAGAGCAGGAATGTTATCCTACGAGCAGTACTTC. Protein: CSARAGMLSYEQYF.

Only a few counts were recorded for this clonotype. This chain joins TRBV2 and TRBJ2-1; 10 bases are a match to TRBD2. The CDR3 runs 15 residues. CDR1 and CDR2 (germline): SNHLY, FYNNEI. With 5 bases clipped from V and 8 bases from J, the junction kept 9 bases outside the gene matches. The CDR3 region is CASSPSGGTRDEQFF. DNA for the CDR3: TGTGCCAGCAGTCCTAGCGGGGGCACGAGGGATGAGCAGTTCTTC.

This chain uses TRBV10-2 with TRBJ1-5; D remains ambiguous. There are 16 residues in the CDR3. Trimming removed 3 bases from V and 0 bases from J, with 12 bases in between. Germline CDR1 reads WSHSY; CDR2 reads SAAADI. The CDR3 loop is CASSEAGPNSNQPQHF. CDR3 DNA sequence: TGCGCCAGCAGTGAAGCAGGACCTAATAGCAATCAGCCCCAGCATTTT.

Only a few counts were recorded for this clonotype. This chain connects TRBV20-1 to TRBJ2-1, with D possibly being TRBD2 (5 bases). The ends were cut back, 3 bases at V and 4 bases at J, with 13 bases in the middle. Germline V gene data show CDR1 as DFQATT and CDR2 as SNEGSKA (reference sequence). The CDR3 contains 14 residues. The CDR3 bases are TGCAGTGCTAGGCCCTTGAGGACTTACAATGAGCAGTTCTTC. It is translated as CSARPLRTYNEQFF.

This clonotype showed up many times. This chain links TRBV4-2 with TRBJ1-1; D is uncertain. This CDR3 is 14 amino acids long. The V gene lost 4 bases and the J gene lost 3 bases, with 12 bases spanning the gap. The germline V gene has CDR1 LGHNA and CDR2 YNFKEQ. The CDR3 sequence is CASSPFQEYTEAFF. The CDR3 DNA sequence: TGTGCCAGCAGCCCATTTCAGGAGTACACTGAAGCTTTCTTT.

This clonotype was observed a handful of times. The chain couples TRBV20-1 to TRBJ2-4; D is possibly TRBD1 (5 bases). Germline V gene sequence: CDR1 DFQATT, CDR2 SNEGSKA (reference sequence). Trimming took off 3 bases at V and 0 bases at J, with 6 bases between the two ends. The CDR3 is 13 residues long. DNA for the CDR3: TGCAGTGCTAGGGGGCTAGCCAAAAACATTCAGTACTTC. Its protein is CSARGLAKNIQYF.

This clonotype turned up a few times. The gene calls are TRBV7-2 and TRBJ2-7; 8 bases line up with TRBD2. V dropped 2 bases and J dropped 6; count of bases not matched to a gene: 6. In germline, CDR1 is SGHTA, CDR2 FQGNSA. The CDR3 spans 14 residues. Here the CDR3 DNA reads TGTGCCAGCAGCTTACCGGCGGGAGGTAGCGAGCAGTACTTC. Its protein is CASSLPAGGSEQYF.

This clonotype was seen ten or more times. The rearrangement links TRBV2 to TRBJ2-3; 9 positions match TRBD2. This CDR3 has 15 residues. The germline V gene has CDR1 SNHLY and CDR2 FYNNEI. Trimming removed 6 bases from V and 0 bases from J; junction bases left unmatched: 4. CDR3 in DNA: TGTGCCAGCAGCGTTAGCGGGGGCAGCACAGATACGCAGTATTTT. Protein: CASSVSGGSTDTQYF.

The chain joins TRBV25-1 to TRBJ1-4; D remains ambiguous. V shed 3 bases and J shed 4 bases, with 6 bases lying between them. Germline CDR1 MGHDK, CDR2 SYGVNS. The CDR3 runs 13 residues. CDR3 DNA sequence: TGTGCCAGCAGTGAGACGGTTAATGAAAAACTGTTTTTT. This encodes CASSETVNEKLFF.

This chain connects TRBV12-3 or TRBV12-4 to TRBJ1-5; D remains ambiguous. The CDR3 totals 14 residues. V was clipped by 7 bases and J by 1 base, with 11 bases between them. The CDR3 DNA sequence: TGTGCCAGCACTCTTACACAAAGCAATCAGCCCCAGCATTTT. This translates into CASTLTQSNQPQHF.

This clonotype occurred many times. This chain joins TRBV7-2 and TRBJ1-1; TRBD1 matches 10 bases. The CDR3 consists of 15 residues. Germline V lookup: CDR1 SGHTA, CDR2 FQGNSA. The CDR3 is CAIRQGARADTEAFF. The CDR3 DNA reads TGTGCAATCCGACAGGGGGCACGCGCGGACACTGAAGCTTTCTTT.

The chain links TRBV4-3 to TRBJ1-6, with unresolved D. The CDR3 length is 17 residues. The V and J ends lost 4 bases and 0 bases respectively, with 13 bases between them. Germline values: CDR1 LGHNA, CDR2 YSLEER. CDR3 in amino acids: CASSLRTDASYNSPLHF. DNA for the CDR3: TGCGCCAGCAGCCTCCGGACGGATGCCTCCTATAATTCACCCCTCCACTTT.

In its sample, this clonotype was seen a few times. The rearrangement joins TRBV2 to TRBJ2-3; 7 positions agree with TRBD2. Germline assignment: CDR1 SNHLY and CDR2 FYNNEI. The CDR3 loop spans 15 amino acids. Losses at the gene ends were 3 bases for V and 3 bases for J; bases not matched to a gene: 6. Here the CDR3 reads CASSDQRELTDTQYF. The CDR3 DNA reads TGTGCCAGCAGTGACCAGCGGGAATTGACAGATACGCAGTATTTT. The entire variable domain, with the rest obtained from reference TRBV2 and TRBJ2-3, is as follows: EPEVTQTPSHQVTQMGQEVILRCVPISNHLYFYWYRQILGQKVEFLVSFYNNEISEKSEIFDDQFSVERPDGSNFTLKIRSTKLEDSAMYFCASSDQRELTDTQYFGPGTRLTVL.

This clonotype appeared many times. The CDR3 loop reads CASSQDSGGASDTQYF. As DNA, the CDR3 is TGTGCCAGCAGCCAAGACAGCGGGGGGGCCTCAGATACGCAGTATTTT. The J gene is TRBJ2-3, the V gene TRBV4-2; the match to TRBD2 covers 10 bases. There are 16 residues in the CDR3. The V segment lost 0 bases and the J segment 4 bases; nucleotides outside the gene matches: 4. Germline CDR1 and CDR2: LGHNA and YNFKEQ.

As for this clonotype: Possible read error: a much larger clone is one base away. The chain couples TRBV4-3 to TRBJ2-7; 10 bases are a match to TRBD2. Germline loops: CDR1 LGHNA, CDR2 YSLEER. The CDR3 length is 15 residues. Losses at the gene ends were 1 base for V and 9 bases for J; bases not matched to a gene: 9. The CDR3 sequence is CASSQGTSGIHGQYF. As DNA, the CDR3 is TGCGCCAGCAGCCAAGGAACTAGCGGGATCCACGGGCAGTACTTC.

This clonotype was observed at least ten times. The J gene is TRBJ2-3, the V gene TRBV2, with 9 bases lining up with TRBD2. The V gene's germline CDR1 is SNHLY and CDR2 FYNNEI. The CDR3 consists of 16 residues. With 6 bases clipped from V and 0 bases from J, the junction kept 7 bases outside the gene matches. The CDR3 region is CASRRLAVSSTDTQYF. The CDR3 DNA is TGTGCCAGCAGGAGACTAGCGGTTTCTAGCACAGATACGCAGTATTTT.

The rearrangement links TRBV12-3 or TRBV12-4 to TRBJ2-1; D call uncertain. The CDR3 sequence is 12 residues long. The V gene lost 6 bases and the J gene lost 10 bases, with 13 bases spanning the gap. The CDR3 DNA is TGTGCCAGCAGACCCGATATAGGGGAGCAGTTCTTC. Translation gives CASRPDIGEQFF.

The sample holds many counts of this clonotype. The J gene is TRBJ2-5, the V gene TRBV18, with D hard to call. The V gene's germline CDR1 is KGHSH and CDR2 LQKENI. V lost 3 bases and J 4 bases, leaving 15 bases between the germline ends. The CDR3 is 15 residues long. The CDR3 loop reads CASSPPGFSRETQYF. The CDR3 DNA reads TGTGCCAGCTCACCCCCGGGTTTTTCCCGAGAGACCCAGTACTTC.

This clonotype was seen repeatedly, ten times or more. The rearrangement joins TRBV29-1 to TRBJ2-5, with D perhaps matching TRBD2 (6 bases). Looked up from germline, CDR1 is SQVTM and CDR2 is ANQGSEA. This CDR3 spans 13 amino acids. V lost 1 base, J lost 1 base, and 7 bases lay in between. CDR3: CSVEGSGQETQYF. The CDR3 nucleotides read TGCAGCGTTGAAGGTAGCGGCCAAGAGACCCAGTACTTC.

This clonotype was detected many times. The gene calls are TRBV7-9 and TRBJ1-5; TRBD1 aligns across 8 bases. CDR3 length: 14 residues. With V trimmed by 4 bases and J by 2 bases, 1 base remained unmatched. Germline CDR1 reads SEHNR; CDR2 reads FQNEAQ (reference sequence). The CDR3 reads CASSWGQGNQPQHF. The CDR3 DNA reads TGTGCCAGCAGCTGGGGACAGGGCAATCAGCCCCAGCATTTT.

Details on this clonotype: A read error may produce the germline difference seen at one junction end. The chain employs TRBV7-9 and TRBJ1-1, with D unresolved. This CDR3 comprises 12 residues. Germline V gene data show CDR1 as SEHNR and CDR2 as FQNEAQ (reference sequence). The CDR3 spells CDSSLGTTEAFF. For the CDR3, the DNA is TGTGACAGCAGCTTAGGAACCACTGAAGCTTTCTTT.